This TCR beta chain emerged from a study of cytomegalovirus exposure and HLA in healthy donors. Study observations and caveats: About 87% or about 30% of the time was how often most TCR beta V segments were productive, according to an earlier analysis. Later analysis identified a missense DCLRE1C variant that was linked to TCR beta V- and J-gene trimming. The authors enumerated around 150 TCR beta chains as linked to cytomegalovirus. Indistinguishability led to the exclusion of some V segments, TRBV6-2 and TRBV6-3 included.

Both 60 Vbeta primers and 13 Jbeta primers went into the PCR. Sequencing was performed with immunoSEQ multiplex PCR; in TCRdb, only in-frame clones are kept and a portion is missing. The sample includes roughly 160,000 clones, about 68% of them seen just once. Germline V gene sequence: CDR1 SGDLS, CDR2 YYNGEE. The CDR3 loop spans 17 amino acids. V shed 4 bases and J 2 bases; nucleotides not matched to a gene: 13. This clone was recorded once. Its target is not known. The TCR comes from a female donor in good health and CMV-seronegative. Source material: PBMCs. The V and J genes are TRBV9 and TRBJ2-3, with TRBD2 identical over 7 bases. The CDR3 spells CASSSTVVAGVTDTQYF. DNA for the CDR3: TGTGCCAGCAGCTCCACGGTGGTGGCGGGGGTCACAGATACGCAGTATTTT.